These T cell receptor beta chains were read from a single sample in a study of blood T cells in healthy people across ages. One entry per CDR3 protein results from TCRdb running MiXCR on the 5' RACE reads. The sample carries over 600,000 distinct CDR3 sequences, 56% recorded once. The specimen was blood. The receptors here all came from a middle-aged man in good health. The CDR3 runs from the conserved cysteine through the conserved F or W. D genes are given only for firm matches. Only some rows state a clone size, as once, few, many or a class for expanded clones.

j_call	d_call	clone_size	v_call	cdr3_aa	cdr3_nt
TRBJ1-1	TRBD1	.	TRBV25-1	CASRQSGTGGTEAFF	TGTGCCAGCAGGCAATCCGGGACAGGGGGCACTGAAGCTTTCTTT
TRBJ2-7	.	few	TRBV7-9	CASITRVGEQYF	TGTGCCAGCATCACAAGGGTAGGGGAGCAGTACTTC
TRBJ2-5	TRBD2	.	TRBV28	CASSATRWGGETQYF	TGTGCCAGCAGTGCCACTCGATGGGGAGGGGAGACCCAGTACTTC
TRBJ2-4	TRBD1	.	TRBV2	CATSGQGTFQYF	TGTGCCACCTCCGGACAGGGAACCTTTCAGTACTTC
TRBJ1-1	.	.	TRBV7-9	CASSHPGVEAFF	TGTGCCAGCAGCCACCCAGGGGTTGAAGCTTTCTTT
TRBJ2-1	TRBD2	.	TRBV7-9	CASSPPEGRERNEQFF	TGTGCCAGCAGCCCCCCAGAGGGGCGGGAGCGTAATGAGCAATTCTTC
TRBJ2-5	.	few	TRBV27	CASSGGLQETQYF	TGTGCCAGCAGTGGGGGGCTGCAAGAGACCCAGTACTTC
TRBJ2-7	TRBD1	.	TRBV6-5	CASSYRSTGTISYEQYF	TGTGCCAGCAGTTACCGATCGACAGGGACCATCTCCTACGAGCAGTACTTC
TRBJ2-2	.	few	TRBV29-1	CSVARNTGELFF	TGCAGCGTTGCCAGAAACACCGGGGAGCTGTTTTTT
TRBJ2-1	TRBD2	.	TRBV11-3	CASSLARLAGAGGAYNEQFF	TGTGCCAGCAGCTTAGCGAGACTAGCGGGTGCCGGTGGGGCATACAATGAGCAGTTCTTC
TRBJ2-5	.	.	TRBV12-3/TRBV12-4	CASSLLVRAETQYF	TGTGCCAGCAGTTTATTAGTCAGGGCTGAGACCCAGTACTTC
TRBJ2-1	TRBD2	many	TRBV24-1	CATSDPEGGDWGRDEQFF	TGTGCCACCAGTGACCCCGAGGGAGGGGATTGGGGACGCGATGAGCAGTTCTTC
TRBJ2-7	.	.	TRBV9	CASSVTLASEQYF	TGTGCCAGCAGCGTAACGTTGGCGTCCGAGCAGTACTTC
TRBJ2-3	TRBD2	many	TRBV7-2	CASSLPLAGKTTSTDTQYF	TGTGCCAGCAGCTTGCCACTAGCGGGAAAAACGACCAGCACAGATACGCAGTATTTT
TRBJ2-5	.	.	TRBV18	CASSPAPLRETQYF	TGTGCCAGCTCACCGGCACCCCTAAGAGAGACCCAGTACTTC
TRBJ2-7	TRBD2	few	TRBV7-2	CASSLVRAGGYEQYF	TGTGCCAGCAGCTTAGTACGGGCGGGAGGCTACGAGCAGTACTTC
TRBJ2-3	.	many	TRBV11-1	CASSQDPPGGYTDTQYF	TGTGCCAGCAGTCAGGACCCACCCGGGGGTTACACAGATACGCAGTATTTT
TRBJ2-5	TRBD1	few	TRBV10-3	CAIRDRGLETQYF	TGTGCCATCAGAGACAGGGGGCTGGAGACCCAGTACTTC
TRBJ2-3	.	few	TRBV10-3	CAIGAGRTDTQYF	TGTGCCATCGGTGCGGGGCGCACAGATACGCAGTATTTT
TRBJ2-3	TRBD2	.	TRBV7-2	CASSLLAGGAQDTQYF	TGTGCCAGCAGCTTACTAGCGGGGGGGGCTCAGGATACGCAGTATTTT
TRBJ2-1	TRBD1	few	TRBV20-1	CSASPGQGTYNEQFF	TGCAGTGCATCCCCGGGACAGGGGACATACAATGAGCAGTTCTTC
TRBJ2-5	TRBD1	.	TRBV12-3/TRBV12-4	CASKGNRGVQETQYF	TGTGCCAGCAAGGGTAACAGGGGCGTCCAAGAGACCCAGTACTTC
TRBJ2-3	TRBD1	.	TRBV27	CASSPGTGGIRADTQYF	TGTGCCAGCAGTCCAGGGACAGGGGGCATCAGAGCAGATACGCAGTATTTT
TRBJ1-1	.	.	TRBV2	CASSEVGGTEAFF	TGTGCCAGCAGTGAAGTTGGTGGGACTGAAGCTTTCTTT
TRBJ2-1	TRBD2	.	TRBV27	CASIGISGRAGEQFF	TGTGCCAGCATCGGAATTAGCGGGAGGGCCGGTGAGCAGTTCTTC
TRBJ1-1	.	.	TRBV20-1	CSAHHSQDEAFF	TGCAGTGCCCACCACTCACAGGATGAAGCTTTCTTT
TRBJ2-6	TRBD2	.	TRBV7-2	CASSPGPAGGSGANVLTF	TGTGCCAGCAGCCCAGGGCCAGCGGGGGGCTCTGGGGCCAACGTCCTGACTTTC
TRBJ2-7	TRBD1	.	TRBV2	CASPTGAPPYEQYF	TGTGCCAGCCCGACAGGGGCCCCACCTTACGAGCAGTACTTC
TRBJ2-3	.	few	TRBV27	CASSLGFQGHADTQYF	TGTGCCAGCAGTTTGGGGTTTCAAGGCCACGCAGATACGCAGTATTTT
TRBJ2-1	.	few	TRBV20-1	CSAWSGATYNEQFF	TGCAGTGCTTGGAGCGGTGCAACCTACAATGAGCAGTTCTTC
TRBJ2-5	TRBD1	few	TRBV13	CASKDRGQETQYF	TGTGCCAGCAAGGACAGGGGGCAAGAGACCCAGTACTTC
TRBJ2-7	TRBD1	.	TRBV6-1	CASSESQQTGNEQYF	TGTGCCAGCAGTGAATCCCAACAGACAGGGAACGAGCAGTACTTC
TRBJ1-2	.	.	TRBV24-1	CATSDLQREDGCTF	TGTGCCACCAGTGATTTGCAAAGGGAAGATGGCTGCACCTTC
TRBJ2-7	.	.	TRBV7-3	CASSLVGKPPMSVYEQYF	TGTGCCAGCAGCCTAGTGGGCAAACCCCCCATGAGTGTGTACGAGCAGTACTTC
TRBJ1-1	.	.	TRBV7-9	CASAGQSENTEAFF	TGTGCCAGCGCAGGACAGTCCGAGAACACTGAAGCTTTCTTT
TRBJ2-5	TRBD2	.	TRBV6-1	CASSEGTSSETQYF	TGTGCCAGCAGTGAGGGGACTAGCTCTGAGACCCAGTACTTC
TRBJ2-5	.	.	TRBV7-3	CASSLSSSMETQYF	TGTGCCAGCAGCTTAAGCTCTAGCATGGAGACCCAGTACTTC
TRBJ2-7	TRBD2	.	TRBV4-1	CASSQGTSGIVFYEQYF	TGCGCCAGCAGCCAAGGGACTAGCGGGATTGTCTTTTACGAGCAGTACTTC
TRBJ1-5	.	few	TRBV6-2/TRBV6-3	CASSYAYQPQHF	TGTGCCAGCAGTTACGCATATCAGCCCCAGCATTTT
TRBJ2-1	.	.	TRBV7-3	CASSATTGTSYNEQFF	TGTGCCAGCAGCGCCACAACCGGGACGTCCTACAATGAGCAGTTCTTC
TRBJ2-7	.	.	TRBV6-4	CASSERHDGYEQYF	TGTGCCAGCAGCGAAAGACACGACGGCTACGAGCAGTACTTC
TRBJ2-1	.	.	TRBV7-2	CASSLHTEQFF	TGTGCCAGCAGCTTACACACCGAGCAGTTCTTC
TRBJ1-5	.	.	TRBV7-2	CASSLGERYQPQHF	TGTGCCAGCAGCTTAGGGGAGAGGTATCAGCCCCAGCATTTT
TRBJ2-5	.	.	TRBV2	CASNNRPGEQYF	TGTGCCAGCAATAATCGACCTGGTGAGCAGTACTTC
TRBJ2-1	TRBD1	.	TRBV15	CATSRETGAINEQFF	TGTGCCACCAGCAGAGAGACAGGGGCGATCAATGAGCAGTTCTTC